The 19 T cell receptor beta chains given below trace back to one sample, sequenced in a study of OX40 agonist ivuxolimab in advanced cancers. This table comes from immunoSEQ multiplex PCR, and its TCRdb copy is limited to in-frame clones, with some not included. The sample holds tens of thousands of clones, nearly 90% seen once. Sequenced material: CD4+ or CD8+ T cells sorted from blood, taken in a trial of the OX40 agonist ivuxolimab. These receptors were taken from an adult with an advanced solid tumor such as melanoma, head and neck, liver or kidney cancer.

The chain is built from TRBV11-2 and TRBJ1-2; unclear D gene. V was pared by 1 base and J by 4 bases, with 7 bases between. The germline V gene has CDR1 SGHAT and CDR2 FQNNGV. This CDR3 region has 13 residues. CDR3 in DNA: TGTGCCAGCAGCTTAGGGTCGTCCTATGGCTACACCTTC. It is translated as CASSLGSSYGYTF. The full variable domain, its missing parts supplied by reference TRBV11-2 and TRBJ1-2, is EAGVAQSPRYKIIEKRQSVAFWCNPISGHATLYWYQQILGQGPKLLIQFQNNGVVDDSQLPKDRFSAERLKGVDSTLKIQPAKLEDSAVYLCASSLGSSYGYTFGSGTRLTVV.

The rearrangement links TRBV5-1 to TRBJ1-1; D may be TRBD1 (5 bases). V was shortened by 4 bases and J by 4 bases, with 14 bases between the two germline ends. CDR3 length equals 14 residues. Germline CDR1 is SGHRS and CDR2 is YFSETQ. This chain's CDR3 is CASSLRESTTEAFF. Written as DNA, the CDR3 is TGCGCCAGCAGCCTCAGGGAGTCTACCACTGAAGCTTTCTTT.

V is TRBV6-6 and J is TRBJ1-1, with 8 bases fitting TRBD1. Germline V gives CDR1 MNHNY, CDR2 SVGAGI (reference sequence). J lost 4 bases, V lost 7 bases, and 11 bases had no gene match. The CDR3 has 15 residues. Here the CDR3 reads CASTYSRGHGTEAFF. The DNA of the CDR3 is TGTGCCAGCACCTACTCCAGGGGGCACGGCACTGAAGCTTTCTTT.

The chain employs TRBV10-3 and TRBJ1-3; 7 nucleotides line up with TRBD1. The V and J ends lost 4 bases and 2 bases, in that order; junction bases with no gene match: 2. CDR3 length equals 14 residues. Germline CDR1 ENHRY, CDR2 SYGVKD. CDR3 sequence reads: CAISGGQAGNTIYF. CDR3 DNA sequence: TGTGCCATCAGTGGCGGACAGGCTGGAAACACCATATATTTT.

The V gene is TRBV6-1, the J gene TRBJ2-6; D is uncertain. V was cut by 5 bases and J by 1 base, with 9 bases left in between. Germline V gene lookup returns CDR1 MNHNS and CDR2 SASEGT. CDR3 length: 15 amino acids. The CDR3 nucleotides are TGTGCCAGCAGTAGTTCTAGTTCTGGGGCCAACGTCCTGACTTTC. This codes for CASSSSSSGANVLTF.

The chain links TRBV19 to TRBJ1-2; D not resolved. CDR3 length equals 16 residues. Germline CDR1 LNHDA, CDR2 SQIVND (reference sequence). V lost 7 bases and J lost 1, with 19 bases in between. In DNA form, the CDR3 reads TGTGCCAGTACCTACCAATCCCACGGAAATAACTATGGCTACACCTTC. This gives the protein CASTYQSHGNNYGYTF.

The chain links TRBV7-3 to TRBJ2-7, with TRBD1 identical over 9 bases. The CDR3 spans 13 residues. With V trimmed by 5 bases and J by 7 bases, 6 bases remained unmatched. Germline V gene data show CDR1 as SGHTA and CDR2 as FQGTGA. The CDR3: CASSRGTGREQYF. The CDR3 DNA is TGTGCCAGCAGCCGGGGGACAGGGAGAGAGCAGTACTTC.

CDR3 sequence reads: CAIREGPDTQYF. The CDR3 DNA is TGTGCCATCAGAGAGGGCCCAGATACGCAGTATTTT. V usage is TRBV10-3 and J usage is TRBJ2-3; tentatively, D is TRBD2 (5 bases). The CDR3 has 12 residues. V was trimmed by 6 bases and J by 4 bases, leaving 8 bases between them. Germline V gene data show CDR1 as ENHRY and CDR2 as SYGVKD.

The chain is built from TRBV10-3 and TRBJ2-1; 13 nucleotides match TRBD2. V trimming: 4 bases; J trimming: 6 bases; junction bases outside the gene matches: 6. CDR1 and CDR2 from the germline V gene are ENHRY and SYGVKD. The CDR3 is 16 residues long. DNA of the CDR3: TGTGCCATCAGTGGGAGGACTAGCGGGAGTATCAATGAGCAGTTCTTC. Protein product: CAISGRTSGSINEQFF.

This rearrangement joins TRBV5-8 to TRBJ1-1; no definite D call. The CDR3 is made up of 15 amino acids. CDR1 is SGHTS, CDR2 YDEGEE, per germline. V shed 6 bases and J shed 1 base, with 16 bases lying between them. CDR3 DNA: TGTGCCAGCACCCCCCGGCAGGACTGGAACACTGAAGCTTTCTTT. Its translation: CASTPRQDWNTEAFF.

CDR3 nucleotide sequence: TGTGCCAGCTCACCATCGGGCAGGTCTGGCCATGAGCAGTTCTTC. This gives the protein CASSPSGRSGHEQFF. The J gene is TRBJ2-1, the V gene TRBV18; no firm D call. The V end lost 2 bases, the J end lost 8 bases, and 16 bases lay between the germline ends. CDR3 length equals 15 residues. Germline values: CDR1 KGHSH, CDR2 LQKENI.

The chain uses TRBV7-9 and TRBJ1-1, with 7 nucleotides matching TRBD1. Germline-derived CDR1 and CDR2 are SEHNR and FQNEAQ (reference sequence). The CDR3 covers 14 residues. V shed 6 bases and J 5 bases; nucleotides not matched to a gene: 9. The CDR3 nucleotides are TGTGCCAGCAGGGTACAGGGGTACCTGACTGAAGCTTTCTTT. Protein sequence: CASRVQGYLTEAFF.

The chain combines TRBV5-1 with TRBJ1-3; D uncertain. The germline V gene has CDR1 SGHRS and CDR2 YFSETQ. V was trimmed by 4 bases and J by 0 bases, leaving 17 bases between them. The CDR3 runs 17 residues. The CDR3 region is CASSPGRFQSSGNTIYF. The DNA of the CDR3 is TGCGCCAGCAGCCCCGGGAGGTTCCAGAGCTCTGGAAACACCATATATTTT. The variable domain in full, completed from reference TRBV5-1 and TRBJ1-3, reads KAGVTQTPRYLIKTRGQQVTLSCSPISGHRSVSWYQQTPGQGLQFLFEYFSETQRNKGNFPGRFSGRQFSNSRSEMNVSTLELGDSALYLCASSPGRFQSSGNTIYFGEGSWLTVV.

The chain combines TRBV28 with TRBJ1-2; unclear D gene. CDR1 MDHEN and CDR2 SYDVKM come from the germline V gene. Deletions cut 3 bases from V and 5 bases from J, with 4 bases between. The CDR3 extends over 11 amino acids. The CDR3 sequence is CASSFRYGYTF. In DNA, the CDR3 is TGTGCCAGCAGTTTCCGTTATGGCTACACCTTC.

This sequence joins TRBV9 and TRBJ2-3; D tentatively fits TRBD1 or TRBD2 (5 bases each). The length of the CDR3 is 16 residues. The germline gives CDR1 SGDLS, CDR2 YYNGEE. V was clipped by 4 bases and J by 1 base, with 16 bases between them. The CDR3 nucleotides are TGTGCCAGCAGCATACGGACTTCGACAGGCACAGATACGCAGTATTTT. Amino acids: CASSIRTSTGTDTQYF.

For the CDR3, the DNA is TGCGCCAGCAGTCTTCACGACGGGGGGACCTACAATGAGCAGTTCTTC. This codes for CASSLHDGGTYNEQFF. This chain uses TRBV5-1 with TRBJ2-1; the match to TRBD2 covers 7 bases. This CDR3 contains 16 residues. Trimming cost V 5 bases and J 2 bases; bases outside gene matches: 10. Per the germline V gene, CDR1 is SGHRS and CDR2 is YFSETQ.

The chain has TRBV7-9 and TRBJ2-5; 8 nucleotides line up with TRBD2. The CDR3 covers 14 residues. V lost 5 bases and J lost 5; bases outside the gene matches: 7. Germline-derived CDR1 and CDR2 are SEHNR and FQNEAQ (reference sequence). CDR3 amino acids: CASSPRGAGETQYF. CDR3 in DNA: TGTGCCAGCAGCCCGCGGGGGGCCGGGGAGACCCAGTACTTC.

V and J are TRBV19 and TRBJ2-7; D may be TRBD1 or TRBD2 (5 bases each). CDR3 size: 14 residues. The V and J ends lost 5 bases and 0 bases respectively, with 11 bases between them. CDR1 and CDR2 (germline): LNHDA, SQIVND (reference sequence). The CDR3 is CASSGAGASYEQYF. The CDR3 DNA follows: TGTGCCAGTAGTGGGGCCGGGGCCTCCTACGAGCAGTACTTC.

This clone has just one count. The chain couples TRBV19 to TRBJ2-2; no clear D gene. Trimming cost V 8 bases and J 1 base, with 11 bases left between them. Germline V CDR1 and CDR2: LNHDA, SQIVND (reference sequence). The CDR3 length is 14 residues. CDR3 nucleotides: TGTGCCAGTGGGATCGATGGGAACACCGGGGAGCTGTTTTTT. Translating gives CASGIDGNTGELFF.